This TCR beta chain was obtained from a study of blood T cell repertoires in COVID-19. About the study: T cells, B-cell-depleted T cells, or PBMCs provided the cDNA or gDNA that served as material.

The authors' processing: Amplified reference gene primers provided the basis for estimating nucleated cell counts. The assay was immunoSEQ multiplex PCR, and TCRdb's table has in-frame clones only and misses some. V and J calls and clone size are those listed in that table; D and trimming were worked out from the DNA. The table shows under 100,000 clones, with 75% to 95% occurring only once. With 5 bases removed from V and 6 bases from J, the gap between germline ends came to 19 bases. This CDR3 has 16 residues. From germline, CDR1 is SGHDN and CDR2 FVKESK. Sequenced sample: peripheral blood. This TCR derives from a man aged 50 or older with acute or convalescent COVID-19. V gene TRBV14 combines with J gene TRBJ2-2, with D tentatively TRBD2 (5 bases). The CDR3 loop is CASSKRGLGVAGELFF. CDR3 DNA sequence: TGTGCCAGCAGCAAAAGAGGACTGGGTGTTGCCGGGGAGCTGTTTTTT.